The T cell receptor (beta chain) under discussion was sequenced for a study of cytomegalovirus exposure and HLA in healthy donors. PCR amplification relied on 60 Vbeta primers (plus 13 Jbeta primers). Sequencing used immunoSEQ multiplex PCR; TCRdb keeps in-frame clones, though not all of them. The table has about 130,000 clones, roughly a tenth seen once. Trimming took 4 bases from V and 2 from J, leaving 11 bases between them. Germline loops: CDR1 SGDLS, CDR2 YYNGEE. The CDR3 is 14 residues long. This clone was counted a few times. This clonotype was obtained from a young woman in good health and CMV-seropositive. The sequenced sample was PBMCs. V usage is TRBV9 and J usage is TRBJ2-3; possibly TRBD2 for D (5 bases). The CDR3: CASSIATNTDTQYF. DNA of the CDR3: TGTGCCAGCAGCATCGCGACTAACACAGATACGCAGTATTTT.